One sample yielded the 6 T cell receptor beta chains listed below, sequenced in a study of T cell responses to AZD1222 COVID-19 vaccine. The protocol was immunoSEQ multiplex PCR, while the TCRdb copy is restricted to in-frame clones and leaves out a portion. The data contain roughly 91,000 clones, about 92% of them singletons. Material: peripheral blood, obtained on day 0 of AZD1222 vaccination. The origin of the receptors is an adult in good health.

The J gene is TRBJ2-7, the V gene TRBV19, with 8 bases matching TRBD1. The V gene's germline CDR1 is LNHDA and CDR2 SQIVND (reference sequence). The CDR3 sequence is 13 residues long. Trimming removed 9 bases from V and 5 bases from J; junction bases left unmatched: 9. DNA of the CDR3: TGTGCCAGAAAAACAGGGGGGTGGGACGAGCAGTACTTC. It encodes CARKTGGWDEQYF.

The chain is built from TRBV3-1 (or the pseudogene TRBV3-2) and TRBJ1-2; D is uncertain. Trimming left V 0 bases short and J 5 bases short, with 13 bases between. The V gene's germline CDR1 is LGHDT and CDR2 YNNKEL (reference sequence). The CDR3 is made up of 15 amino acids. In DNA form, the CDR3 reads TGTGCCAGCAGCCAAGATGTGGAGGTGAATTATGGCTACACCTTC. This encodes CASSQDVEVNYGYTF.

The chain links TRBV6-5 to TRBJ1-2, with a possible D match to TRBD1 (5 bases). The germline V and J ends were trimmed by 6 bases and 0 bases, with 14 bases remaining between them. The germline V gene encodes CDR1 MNHEY and CDR2 SVGAGI. CDR3 length: 15 residues. The CDR3 region is CASRGRAGSNYGYTF. For the CDR3, the DNA is TGTGCCAGCAGGGGCAGGGCGGGCTCTAACTATGGCTACACCTTC.

The gene calls are TRBV28 and TRBJ1-2; 7 bases are shared with TRBD1. The trim removed 5 bases at V and 8 bases at J, leaving 11 bases unmatched. Per germline, CDR1 MDHEN and CDR2 SYDVKM. The CDR3 covers 14 residues. Here the CDR3 reads CASSPLTGEVGYTF. In DNA form, the CDR3 reads TGTGCCAGCAGTCCACTCACAGGGGAAGTCGGCTACACCTTC.

The J gene is TRBJ2-5, the V gene TRBV29-1, with D maybe TRBD1 (5 bases). This CDR3 is built from 11 residues. Germline lookup yields CDR1 SQVTM and CDR2 ANQGSEA. V was clipped by 4 bases and J by 3 bases, with 6 bases between them. The CDR3 loop is CSVGGEETQYF. The CDR3 DNA sequence: TGCAGCGTTGGGGGCGAAGAGACCCAGTACTTC.

CDR3 protein: CASRSQLEEAFF. In nucleotides, the CDR3 is TGTGCCAGCAGGAGCCAGTTAGAAGAAGCTTTCTTT. V is TRBV28 and J is TRBJ1-1; no clear D. The V end lost 6 bases, the J end lost 8 bases, and 13 bases lay between the germline ends. The CDR3 runs to 12 residues. Germline lookup yields CDR1 MDHEN and CDR2 SYDVKM.